The T cell receptor (beta chain) described here comes from a study of human T cells and chemical hapten exposure. Study-wide context: Read at 6 days, the patch tests placed 0.01% DPC on the upper back. Per-sample TCR yields varied mainly from small pooled library volume differences. Overall study findings and caveats: In the PT1 data, expanded TCR counts showed a positive correlation with patch test score.

This clonotype was seen ten or more times. Antigen specificity is unknown. V was trimmed by 4 bases and J by 0 bases, leaving 11 bases between them. This CDR3 region has 15 residues. Looked up from germline, CDR1 is MDHEN and CDR2 is SYDVKM. Individual cDNA molecules each carried unique molecular identifiers attached by the library. TCRdb reprocessed the RACE reads with MiXCR, giving one entry per CDR3 protein. The sample has around 250,000 distinct CDR3 sequences, over 8% seen once. The sample's time point: pre-sensitization, week 0. Specified treatment: therapeutic diphenylcyclopropenone sensitization with weekly scalp DPC.

Source: whole blood, taken in connection with sensitization to the hapten diphenylcyclopropenone (DPC). This receptor was taken from a woman aged 40 to 49 with alopecia areata. Some clones in this sample may be carry-over from other donors' samples. The rearrangement joins TRBV28 to TRBJ2-3; D is unclear. CDR3 nucleotides: TGTGCCAGCAGTTCGCTCCGAGGAAGCACAGATACGCAGTATTTT. Translated, it gives CASSSLRGSTDTQYF.